Below are 7 T cell receptor beta chains sequenced from a single sample in a study of circulating and synovial CD4+ cells in juvenile arthritis. Produced via immunoSEQ multiplex PCR; TCRdb's table is partial and in-frame only. Here the sample spans around 35,000 clones, 95% to 96% being singletons. The sample was CD4+ T cells from blood. These receptors were obtained from a human donor with juvenile idiopathic arthritis.

V and J are TRBV4-2 and TRBJ1-2; TRBD1 matches 8 bases. The CDR3 contains 14 residues. After removal of 7 bases from V and 3 bases from J, the junction contained 7 bases not matched to a gene. Germline CDR1 and CDR2: LGHNA and YNFKEQ. The CDR3 DNA reads TGTGCCAGCAACCCTTCGGACAGGGACTATGGCTACACCTTC. Translating it yields CASNPSDRDYGYTF.

V and J are TRBV30 and TRBJ1-1, with D possibly TRBD1 on 5 matching bases. The CDR3 runs to 14 residues. Between the trimmed V and J ends, which lost 4 bases and 11 bases, there was a span of 23 bases. Germline CDR1 reads GTSNPN; CDR2 reads SVGIG (reference sequence). CDR3 nucleotides: TGTGCCTGGACTACAGGCCTACGTTGGATGGGGGCTTTCTTT. Translating gives CAWTTGLRWMGAFF.

The chain links TRBV27 to TRBJ1-3, with no clear D. The CDR3 runs 13 residues. CDR1 is MNHEY and CDR2 is SMNVEV in the germline V gene (reference sequence). With 6 bases removed from V and 0 bases from J, the gap between germline ends came to 6 bases. CDR3 in amino acids: CASRLNSGNTIYF. The CDR3, as DNA: TGTGCCAGCAGACTAAACTCTGGAAACACCATATATTTT.

The CDR3 reads CASFLKGGQESYEQYF. CDR3 nucleotide sequence: TGTGCCAGCTTCTTAAAGGGGGGACAGGAATCCTACGAGCAGTACTTC. The chain combines TRBV6-6 with TRBJ2-7; TRBD1 matches 8 bases. The CDR3 spans 16 residues. V was pared by 8 bases and J by 1 base, with 13 bases of the junction left unmatched. Per the germline V gene, CDR1 is MNHNY and CDR2 is SVGAGI (reference sequence).

The table lists this clone with a count of one. This chain joins TRBV11-1 and TRBJ2-7; D call uncertain. This CDR3 is 12 amino acids long. The germline V gene has CDR1 SGHAT and CDR2 FQDESV (reference sequence). The ends were cut back, 1 base at V and 3 bases at J, with 4 bases in the middle. In DNA form, the CDR3 reads TGTGCCAGCAGCTTAGATAACTACGAGCAGTACTTC. It codes for CASSLDNYEQYF.

There are a few counts of this clone. The genes are TRBV7-2 and TRBJ2-3; the match to TRBD1 covers 8 bases. Germline V gene sequence: CDR1 SGHTA, CDR2 FQGNSA. This CDR3 comprises 17 residues. Trimming took 3 bases from V and 2 from J; bases not matched to a gene: 10. For the CDR3, the DNA is TGTGCCAGCAGCTTCAAATTTGGACAGGGACACACAGATACGCAGTATTTT. It encodes CASSFKFGQGHTDTQYF. Based on the CDR3 plus reference TRBV7-2 and TRBJ2-3, the full variable domain is GAGVSQSPSNKVTEKGKDVELRCDPISGHTALYWYRQSLGQGLEFLIYFQGNSAPDKSGLPSDRFSAERTGGSVSTLTIQRTQQEDSAVYLCASSFKFGQGHTDTQYFGPGTRLTVL.

Of note for this clone: Other DNA sequences in the sample encode the same CDR3. The chain recombines TRBV7-9 with TRBJ2-1; D is unclear. The CDR3 covers 14 residues. Germline assignment: CDR1 SEHNR and CDR2 FQNEAQ (reference sequence). The V gene lost 3 bases and the J gene lost 9 bases, with 15 bases spanning the gap. The CDR3, as DNA: TGTGCCAGCAGCTTTTTGTATTGGAGTCTTGAGCAGTTCTTC. It is translated as CASSFLYWSLEQFF.